Listed below are T cell receptor beta chains from one sample, sequenced in a study of shared clonotypes between healthy human individuals. Here immunoSEQ multiplex PCR was the method, and the copy in TCRdb shows in-frame clones only, minus some. The top ten clones hold 1.4% of a sample with about a million clones, under 80% of them seen once. Material for sequencing was memory CD4+ T cells sorted from blood. Receptor source: a man aged 18 to 30 in good health. Both conserved end residues are part of each CDR3. Each record gives: V gene, CDR3 protein.

TRBV15 | CATSSDNREAFF
TRBV6-1 | CASTAGTVFGNTIYF
TRBV4-1 | CASSQSGTPGWETQYF
TRBV7-9 | CASRVDGATNEKLFF
TRBV4-1 | CASSLGQSTNEKLFF
TRBV11-3 | CASSPQDRGNSPLHF
TRBV12-2 | CASRLEKVRGSEDTEAFF
TRBV5-1 | CASTPLAGGPETQYF
TRBV5-1 | CASSPGGQSTEAFF
TRBV28 | CASSFELISGANVLTF
TRBV5-1 | CASSVGTPAEQYF
TRBV7-2 | CASTSGRTYNEQFF
TRBV7-2 | CASSLERGIRETQYF
TRBV5-6 | CASSLEGRRQPQHF
TRBV19 | CASSRTGTGPLNTEAFF
TRBV4-2 | CASSPVGLAGGLNEFGEDTQYF
TRBV19 | CASSMGWGPSEKLFF
TRBV5-8 | CASSPWSSNTGELFF
TRBV5-4 | CSAGERNNEQFF
TRBV2 | CASSGSSYEQYF